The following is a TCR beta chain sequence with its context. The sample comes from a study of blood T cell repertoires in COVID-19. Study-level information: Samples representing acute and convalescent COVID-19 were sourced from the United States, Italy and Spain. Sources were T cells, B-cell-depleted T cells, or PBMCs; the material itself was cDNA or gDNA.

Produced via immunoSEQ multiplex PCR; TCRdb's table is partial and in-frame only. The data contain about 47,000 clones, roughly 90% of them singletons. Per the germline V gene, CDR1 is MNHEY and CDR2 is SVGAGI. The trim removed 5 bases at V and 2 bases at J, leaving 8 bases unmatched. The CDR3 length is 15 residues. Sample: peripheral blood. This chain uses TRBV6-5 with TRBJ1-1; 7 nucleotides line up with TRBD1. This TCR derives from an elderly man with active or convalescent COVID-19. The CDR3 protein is CASSPYQGGNTEAFF. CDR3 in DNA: TGTGCCAGCAGTCCCTATCAGGGGGGTAACACTGAAGCTTTCTTT.